This T cell receptor beta chain was profiled in a study of cytomegalovirus exposure and HLA in healthy donors. Looked up from germline, CDR1 is SQVTM and CDR2 is ANQGSEA. V lost 5 bases and J lost 5; bases outside the gene matches: 9. This CDR3 comprises 15 residues. Primers for the PCR totalled 60 Vbeta and 13 Jbeta. Produced via immunoSEQ multiplex PCR; TCRdb's table is partial and in-frame only. This sample has under 200,000 clones, with roughly 80% found just once. The chain couples TRBV29-1 to TRBJ2-1; 10 bases are a match to TRBD1. Sequenced material: PBMCs. The sequence was collected from a female donor in good health and CMV-seronegative. CDR3 loop: CSVSYDRGLHNEQFF. The CDR3 bases are TGCAGCGTTTCGTACGACAGGGGGCTCCACAATGAGCAGTTCTTC.